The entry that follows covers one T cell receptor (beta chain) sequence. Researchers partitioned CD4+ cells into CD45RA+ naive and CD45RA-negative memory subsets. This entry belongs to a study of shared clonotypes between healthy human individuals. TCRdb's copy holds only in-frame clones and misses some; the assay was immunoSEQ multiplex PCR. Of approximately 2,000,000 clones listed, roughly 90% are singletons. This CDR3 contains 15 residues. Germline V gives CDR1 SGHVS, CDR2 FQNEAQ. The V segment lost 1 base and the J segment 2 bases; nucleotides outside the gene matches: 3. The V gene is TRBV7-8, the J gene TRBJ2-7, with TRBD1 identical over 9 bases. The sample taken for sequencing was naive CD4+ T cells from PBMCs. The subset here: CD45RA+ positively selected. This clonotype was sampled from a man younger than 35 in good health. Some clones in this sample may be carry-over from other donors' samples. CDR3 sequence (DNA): TGTGCCAGCAGCTTAGTGCGGACAGGGGCCTACGAGCAGTACTTC. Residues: CASSLVRTGAYEQYF.